The rows below give T cell receptor beta chains drawn from one sample of a study of control samples from healthy donors and cancer patients. Clones were read by immunoSEQ multiplex PCR, and TCRdb kept only the in-frame ones, dropping some. The sample lists around 94,000 clones, approximately 90% occurring once. The sequenced material came from blood. These receptors all stem from a woman aged 50 to 60 in good health. The CDR3 runs from the conserved cysteine through the conserved F or W. D genes are given only for firm matches.

V gene	J gene	D gene	CDR3 protein	CDR3 DNA
TRBV9	TRBJ1-1	TRBD1	CASSVGPGGSNTEAFF	TGTGCCAGCAGCGTAGGTCCAGGGGGCTCGAACACTGAAGCTTTCTTT
TRBV28	TRBJ2-1	TRBD2	CASSLTSSGPDYNEQFF	TGTGCCAGCAGTTTGACTTCTAGCGGGCCAGACTACAATGAGCAGTTCTTC
TRBV6-4	TRBJ2-1	TRBD2	CASSVASSGRRVNEQFF	TGTGCCAGCAGTGTAGCTTCCAGCGGGAGGAGGGTCAATGAGCAGTTCTTC
TRBV7-8	TRBJ2-7	.	CASSFNYEQYF	TGTGCCAGCAGCTTCAACTACGAGCAGTACTTC
TRBV6-1	TRBJ1-2	.	CASSEATEHRAGYGYTF	TGTGCCAGCAGTGAAGCCACCGAGCACAGGGCTGGCTATGGCTACACCTTC
TRBV6-5	TRBJ2-2	.	CASSSPPGELFF	TGTGCCAGCAGTTCCCCCCCCGGGGAGCTGTTTTTT
TRBV10-3	TRBJ1-2	.	CAIHSGTDNYGYTF	TGTGCCATCCACTCAGGTACGGATAACTATGGCTACACCTTC
TRBV15	TRBJ2-1	TRBD2	CATLGLADNEQFF	TGTGCCACCCTAGGGCTAGCGGACAATGAGCAGTTCTTC
TRBV10-3	TRBJ1-5	.	CAISETAEAVYSNQPQHF	TGTGCCATCAGTGAGACTGCTGAGGCAGTCTATAGCAATCAGCCCCAGCATTTT
TRBV19	TRBJ1-4	TRBD1	CATMDRGLEKLFF	TGTGCCACTATGGACAGGGGGCTTGAAAAACTGTTTTTT
TRBV19	TRBJ2-7	TRBD1	CASSRQGTSYEQYF	TGTGCCAGTAGTAGACAGGGGACCTCCTACGAGCAGTACTTC
TRBV5-6	TRBJ1-3	.	CASSLYGGAGNTIYF	TGTGCCAGCAGCTTGTACGGGGGGGCTGGAAACACCATATATTTT
TRBV4-3	TRBJ2-2	.	CASSPQDSPITGELFF	TGCGCCAGCAGCCCGCAGGACAGCCCGATCACCGGGGAGCTGTTTTTT
TRBV9	TRBJ1-1	.	CAIIVTEYILNTEAFF	TGTGCCATCATCGTTACAGAGTATATCCTGAACACTGAAGCTTTCTTT
TRBV19	TRBJ1-2	.	CASRQDGTGGGYTF	TGTGCCAGTAGGCAAGACGGGACCGGGGGGGGCTACACCTTC
TRBV20-1	TRBJ2-1	.	CSAREAGEQFF	TGCAGTGCTCGCGAAGCGGGTGAGCAGTTCTTC
TRBV4-3	TRBJ1-5	.	CASSQDTTDRKNQPQHF	TGCGCCAGCAGCCAAGATACCACGGACAGAAAAAATCAGCCCCAGCATTTT
TRBV5-1	TRBJ2-5	.	CASSLAGQRETQYF	TGCGCCAGCAGCTTGGCCGGGCAGAGGGAGACCCAGTACTTC
TRBV19	TRBJ2-1	TRBD2	CASSIELAGGYNEQFF	TGTGCCAGTAGTATCGAACTAGCGGGAGGCTACAATGAGCAGTTCTTC
TRBV12-5	TRBJ2-1	.	CASGPGDGYNEQFF	TGTGCTAGTGGCCCCGGGGACGGGTACAATGAGCAGTTCTTC
TRBV7-9	TRBJ2-5	.	CASSLSVTETQYF	TGTGCCAGCAGCTTATCGGTGACTGAGACCCAGTACTTC
TRBV7-7	TRBJ2-2	TRBD2	CASSRDLAGGAGELFF	TGTGCCAGCAGCCGAGATCTAGCGGGGGGCGCCGGGGAGCTGTTTTTT